This paragraph reports one T cell receptor (beta chain). The record originates from a study of blood T cell repertoires in COVID-19. Overall study: Samples taken during acute and convalescent COVID-19 were collected in the United States, Italy and Spain. The cDNA or gDNA used as material had been derived from T cells, B-cell-depleted T cells, or PBMCs.

Per the study methods: How many nucleated cells were present was estimated from reference gene primer amplification. The data were produced by immunoSEQ multiplex PCR, yet TCRdb's version contains in-frame clones alone and is incomplete. The D gene and trimming were derived from the DNA, and the V and J assignments and clone size from that table. The sample records a few hundred thousand clones, about 90% being singletons. During the 2 weeks before they entered the study, exposed participants had met someone with a PCR-confirmed or clinician-diagnosed COVID-19 case. The sequenced material came from PBMCs or T cells enriched from blood (not recorded which). This receptor was identified in a woman aged 50 to 60 who had been exposed to COVID-19.

The DNA for the CDR3 is TGCGCCAGCAGTGAGGGGGCCGATAATTCACCCCTCCACTTT. Protein product: CASSEGADNSPLHF. The chain uses TRBV5-1 and TRBJ1-6; 7 bases match TRBD1. V lost 5 bases to trimming and J lost 5 bases; unmatched junction nucleotides: 4. Germline loops: CDR1 SGHRS, CDR2 YFSETQ. The CDR3 has 14 residues. The full variable domain, with the rest looked up from reference TRBV5-1 and TRBJ1-6, is KAGVTQTPRYLIKTRGQQVTLSCSPISGHRSVSWYQQTPGQGLQFLFEYFSETQRNKGNFPGRFSGRQFSNSRSEMNVSTLELGDSALYLCASSEGADNSPLHFGNGTRLTVT.